These 15 T cell receptor beta chains were sequenced from one sample in a study of blood T cell repertoires in COVID-19. The repertoire was sequenced with immunoSEQ multiplex PCR; TCRdb's copy has only in-frame clones and lacks some. The sample consists of more than 20,000 clones, 89% of them appearing once. Sequences were obtained from peripheral blood. These receptors came from a human donor with active COVID-19. The donor label of this sample is uncertain.

V and J are TRBV6-2 or TRBV6-3 and TRBJ1-4; no clear D. CDR1 MNHEY and CDR2 SVGEGT come from the germline V gene. V was trimmed by 2 bases and J by 6 bases, leaving 10 bases between them. The CDR3 has 14 amino acids. This CDR3 is CASSYPGWDEKLFF. CDR3 sequence (DNA): TGTGCCAGCAGTTACCCAGGTTGGGATGAAAAACTGTTTTTT.

This clone was counted between two and nine times. V and J are TRBV25-1 and TRBJ2-2; 8 bases map to TRBD1. V lost 1 base and J lost 7; bases outside the gene matches: 5. The CDR3 covers 15 residues. CDR1 MGHDK and CDR2 SYGVNS come from the germline V gene. CDR3 bases: TGTGCCAGCAGTGAATTCAGGGGGCGCGACGGGGAGCTGTTTTTT. Translated, it gives CASSEFRGRDGELFF.

The V and J genes are TRBV19 and TRBJ2-2; TRBD1 agrees at 7 bases. This CDR3 has 14 residues. Germline V lookup: CDR1 LNHDA, CDR2 SQIVND (reference sequence). The junction had 5 bases not matched to a gene; V was cut back by 10 bases and J by 0 bases. This CDR3 is CATRDRTNTGELFF. DNA for the CDR3: TGTGCCACTCGGGACAGAACGAACACCGGGGAGCTGTTTTTT.

The chain uses TRBV12-5 and TRBJ2-7; no clear D gene. Trimming took 4 bases from V and 0 from J, leaving 4 bases between them. CDR1 is LGHNT, CDR2 FRNRAP, per germline. This CDR3 is built from 12 residues. CDR3 DNA: TGTGCTAGTGGTTCTTCCTCCTACGAGCAGTACTTC. Its protein product is CASGSSSYEQYF.

This clone was recorded only once. This chain uses TRBV9 with TRBJ2-3; 8 bases match TRBD2. This CDR3 region has 15 residues. Trimming at V came to 3 bases and at J to 6 bases, leaving 9 bases not matched to a gene. Germline V gene lookup returns CDR1 SGDLS and CDR2 YYNGEE. The CDR3 region is CASSATSESLDTQYF. The CDR3 region has the DNA TGTGCCAGCAGCGCGACTAGCGAGAGTTTGGATACGCAGTATTTT.

This chain links TRBV4-3 with TRBJ2-7; no clear D. V lost 0 bases and J lost 2, with 5 bases in between. Germline V lookup: CDR1 LGHNA, CDR2 YSLEER. The CDR3 covers 13 residues. CDR3 DNA: TGCGCCAGCAGCCAAGAGCGCACCTACGAGCAGTACTTC. Translation: CASSQERTYEQYF.

This chain joins TRBV12-3 or TRBV12-4 and TRBJ1-1; D is possibly TRBD1 (6 bases). This CDR3 contains 12 residues. V gave up 3 bases and J gave up 11 bases, with 13 bases separating them. Written as DNA, the CDR3 is TGTGCCAGCAGTTTTATGGGGGCACGGGCTTTCTTT. Its protein is CASSFMGARAFF.

This clone has only one observation. The rearrangement joins TRBV29-1 to TRBJ1-5; D is undetermined. The V end was cut by 4 bases, the J end by 1 base, with 14 bases between. Germline values: CDR1 SQVTM, CDR2 ANQGSEA. CDR3 length equals 15 residues. DNA for the CDR3: TGCAGCGTTGTCGGGGTATCGGGAAGCAATCAGCCCCAGCATTTT. Amino acids: CSVVGVSGSNQPQHF. The full variable domain, with the rest looked up from reference TRBV29-1 and TRBJ1-5, is SAVISQKPSRDICQRGTSLTIQCQVDSQVTMMFWYRQQPGQSLTLIATANQGSEATYESGFVIDKFPISRPNLTFSTLTVSNMSPEDSSIYLCSVVGVSGSNQPQHFGDGTRLSIL.

The chain carries TRBV10-2 and TRBJ1-2; possibly TRBD1 for D (5 bases). Deletions cut 4 bases from V and 7 bases from J, with 22 bases between. The CDR3 extends over 16 amino acids. Germline V lookup: CDR1 WSHSY, CDR2 SAAADI. This CDR3 reads CASSVQEREGSIGYTF. CDR3 bases: TGCGCCAGCAGTGTCCAGGAGAGGGAGGGGTCCATTGGCTACACCTTC.

On this clone itself: One end of the junction does not line up with germline, which may come from a read error. The genes are TRBV7-7 and TRBJ2-2; 7 bases map to TRBD2. Germline CDR1 reads SSHAT; CDR2 reads FNYEAQ (reference sequence). This CDR3 spans 15 amino acids. In DNA form, the CDR3 reads TGTGCTAGCAGCTTGGGAGGGTACTGGAGCGGGGAGCTGTTTTTT. Its translation: CASSLGGYWSGELFF.

The rearrangement joins TRBV5-1 to TRBJ2-5, with 9 positions matching TRBD2. Trimming took 3 bases from V and 4 from J; bases not matched to a gene: 4. The CDR3 spans 14 residues. Per the germline V gene, CDR1 is SGHRS and CDR2 is YFSETQ. The CDR3 DNA reads TGCGCCAGCAGCTCAGGACTAGCGAGAGAGACCCAGTACTTC. Its protein product is CASSSGLARETQYF.

The table lists this clone with a count of one. Here the CDR3 DNA reads TGCGCCAGCAGCCACATCCGGGACAGGGCCAAAAATTCACCCCTCCACTTT. Translating it yields CASSHIRDRAKNSPLHF. This chain joins TRBV4-1 and TRBJ1-6; 9 bases line up with TRBD1. V shed 3 bases and J 7 bases; nucleotides not matched to a gene: 10. This CDR3 is 17 amino acids long. Germline V gene sequence: CDR1 MGHRA, CDR2 YSYEKL.

The rearrangement links TRBV10-1 to TRBJ2-1, with 11 bases fitting TRBD2. The CDR3 covers 19 residues. Germline CDR1 and CDR2: WNHNN and SYGVQD (reference sequence). V was clipped by 0 bases and J by 0 bases; unmatched bases: 7. Here the CDR3 DNA reads TGCGCCAGCAGTGAGTCGGGGCTAGCGGGAGGTTACTCCTACAATGAGCAGTTCTTC. It is translated as CASSESGLAGGYSYNEQFF.

The chain is built from TRBV5-4 and TRBJ1-6; tentatively, D is TRBD1 (5 bases). This CDR3 region has 17 residues. Germline V gives CDR1 SGHNT, CDR2 YYREEE (reference sequence). V was trimmed by 4 bases and J by 2 bases, leaving 16 bases between them. The CDR3 protein is CASSLGATGTYNSPLHF. CDR3 sequence (DNA): TGTGCCAGCAGCCTTGGGGCAACAGGAACCTATAATTCACCCCTCCACTTT.

The J gene is TRBJ1-6, the V gene TRBV2, with 10 bases that match TRBD1. This CDR3 has 14 amino acids. CDR1 and CDR2 (germline): SNHLY, FYNNEI. The V segment lost 6 bases and the J segment 9 bases; nucleotides outside the gene matches: 5. The CDR3 nucleotides are TGTGCCAGCAGCCCGGACAGGGGGAGTTCACCCCTCCACTTT. This encodes CASSPDRGSSPLHF.